This TCR beta chain is drawn from a study of control samples from healthy donors and cancer patients. Sequenced by immunoSEQ multiplex PCR; TCRdb stores in-frame clones only, minus some. Altogether under 80,000 clones are present, approximately 94% being singletons, with the ten largest covering approximately 5.7%. Looked up from germline, CDR1 is WSHSY and CDR2 is SAAADI. The CDR3 runs to 15 residues. The V end was cut by 4 bases, the J end by 0 bases, with 10 bases between. The V and J genes are TRBV10-2 and TRBJ1-3, with a tentative D call TRBD1 (6 bases). The sequence was obtained from a woman between 40 and 55 years old in good health. Material: blood. CDR3 protein: CASSAGQNSGNTIYF. CDR3 DNA sequence: TGCGCCAGCAGTGCCGGACAGAACTCTGGAAACACCATATATTTT.